Included here is one T cell receptor (beta chain) sequence, with context. Antigen unknown. The authors used 3500 ng of total RNA per TCR library. Using the 5' RACE reads, TCRdb records one entry per CDR3 protein without DNA. In all, the sample yields under 200,000 distinct CDR3 sequences. The CDR3 spans 18 residues. This sample is drawn from a study of monozygotic twins with inflammatory bowel disease. Study outcomes and limitations: Treatment differences in immunosuppression may have added variability to the repertoires of patients.

The chain links TRBV12-3 or TRBV12-4 to TRBJ2-3; the D call from TCRdb, TRBD1, cannot be confirmed without DNA. Source material: blood. The TCR comes from a human donor with ulcerative colitis or Crohn's disease, or a healthy co-twin of an affected twin (not recorded which). This CDR3 is CASSLSTMGGGFTDTQYF.